The 5 T cell receptor beta chains reported below all come from one sample, sequenced in a study of blood T cell repertoires in COVID-19. Libraries were prepared by immunoSEQ multiplex PCR; TCRdb keeps only in-frame clonotypes and omits some of them. The data show approximately 89,000 clones, with 60% to 85% seen just once and almost 50% held by the top ten. Sequencing was done on a sample of peripheral blood. These TCRs come from a human donor in a cohort sampled during active COVID-19.

The chain recombines TRBV4-1 with TRBJ2-3, with TRBD2 matching over 9 bases. CDR3 length equals 14 residues. Germline CDR1 is MGHRA and CDR2 is YSYEKL. Trimming removed 4 bases from V and 6 bases from J; junction bases left unmatched: 5. The DNA of the CDR3 is TGCGCCAGCAGCCCCACGGGGACTAGCGATACGCAGTATTTT. Translated, it gives CASSPTGTSDTQYF.

A remark on this clone: One end of the junction does not line up with germline, which may come from a read error. The CDR3 sequence is CASSPQMADTQYF. CDR3 coding DNA: TGTGCTAGCAGCCCACAGATGGCAGATACGCAGTATTTT. The chain recombines TRBV7-7 with TRBJ2-3; D ambiguous. Germline loops: CDR1 SSHAT, CDR2 FNYEAQ (reference sequence). The CDR3 consists of 13 residues.

This chain joins TRBV6-5 and TRBJ1-6; 10 nucleotides agree with TRBD1. J gave up 8 bases and V 9 bases, and 7 bases lay outside the gene matches. This CDR3 region has 14 residues. Germline CDR1 and CDR2: MNHEY and SVGAGI. The DNA of the CDR3 is TGTGCCAGTAAATCCGGGACAGGGGATTCACCCCTCCACTTT. Encoded protein: CASKSGTGDSPLHF.

This clone appeared a few times. CDR3 sequence reads: CASSLRGTGGGQPQHF. In nucleotides, the CDR3 is TGTGCCAGCAGCTTGCGCGGGACAGGGGGCGGGCAGCCCCAGCATTTT. The V and J genes are TRBV5-6 and TRBJ1-5, with 12 bases that match TRBD1. V lost 1 base and J lost 7; bases outside the gene matches: 6. The CDR3 spans 16 residues. Germline-derived CDR1 and CDR2 are SGHDT and YYEEEE.

The V call is TRBV28, the J call TRBJ1-1, with TRBD1 matching over 7 bases. The CDR3 runs 15 residues. J lost 4 bases, V lost 3 bases, and 8 bases had no gene match. CDR1 is MDHEN and CDR2 is SYDVKM in the germline V gene. The CDR3 reads CASSFPDRAGTEAFF. In DNA, the CDR3 is TGTGCCAGCAGTTTCCCCGACAGGGCGGGCACTGAAGCTTTCTTT.